These 10 T cell receptor beta chains share one sample of origin, sequenced in a study of CD8+ T cells in alopecia areata. cDNA prepared by RNA extraction and subsequent reverse transcription served as the template for sequencing. Some clones are missing from TCRdb's copy, which holds only in-frame ones; the method was immunoSEQ multiplex PCR. This sample has about 110,000 clones, each found more than once. Sequences were obtained from lesional skin. Source of these receptors: a C3H/HeJ mouse with alopecia areata. The strain's MHC haplotype is H2-k.

This clone was found a few times. Genes and germline are mouse. The DNA ends 4 residues before the CDR3 does, and the rest of the CDR3 is filled in from the germline J gene. The chain employs TRBV19 and TRBJ2-3, with TRBD2 matching over 14 bases. The CDR3 runs 17 residues. Trimming at V came to 3 bases and at J to 2 bases, leaving 5 bases not matched to a gene. In germline, CDR1 is FNHDT, CDR2 SITEND (reference sequence). CDR3 DNA (partial): TGTGCCAGCAGTAGGGACTGGGGGGGCGCTTATGCAGAA. Its protein is CASSRDWGGAYAE. The complete CDR3 protein is CASSRDWGGAYAETLYF.

This clone came up a few times. Gene names are mouse gene names. The read ends 4 residues early relative to the CDR3; the germline J gene fills the gap. The chain recombines TRBV13-3 with TRBJ2-1, with D possibly being TRBD2 (5 bases). Trimming left V 0 bases short and J 5 bases short, with 9 bases between. The germline V gene encodes CDR1 NNHDY and CDR2 SYVADS. The CDR3 has 14 amino acids. The CDR3 DNA, read in part, is TGTGCCAGCAGTGATGCAATCTGGGATGCT. It translates to CASSDAIWDA. The entire CDR3 protein reads CASSDAIWDAEQFF.

A few counts support this clone. The listed genes are named as in mouse. The CDR3 end is not reached by the read, which stops 4 residues before it; the germline J gene fills it in. The chain uses TRBV1 and TRBJ2-1; a weak D match, TRBD1 (6 bases). The CDR3 covers 14 residues. V was cut by 3 bases and J by 6 bases, with 12 bases left in between. Looked up from germline, CDR1 is NSQYPW and CDR2 is LRSPGD (reference sequence). CDR3 DNA (partial): TGCACCTGCAGTGCCCACAGGGCTGGTGCT. Its translation: CTCSAHRAGA. The whole CDR3 reads CTCSAHRAGAEQFF.

Note on this clone: Gene names denote mouse genes. The read ends 4 residues shy of where the CDR3 ends; the end is completed using the germline J gene. The identical CDR3 is also encoded by other nucleotide sequences in the sample. The gene calls are TRBV17 and TRBJ2-3; 10 bases line up with TRBD2. From germline, CDR1 is MNHDT and CDR2 YYDKIL. The CDR3 runs 14 residues. V shed 6 bases, J shed 3 bases, and the junction held 3 bases outside the gene matches. The sequenced CDR3 bases are TGTGCTAGCAGCACTGGGGGGGACGCAGAA. The encoded protein is CASSTGGDAE. The full-length CDR3 reads as CASSTGGDAETLYF.

This clone was detected a few times. The gene names given are mouse names. With the read ending 4 residues before the CDR3 end, the germline J gene is used to fill in that end. The chain couples TRBV19 to TRBJ2-2, with 7 nucleotides matching TRBD2. V was pared by 4 bases and J by 4 bases, with 7 bases of the junction left unmatched. The CDR3 extends over 15 amino acids. Germline CDR1 and CDR2: FNHDT and SITEND (reference sequence). CDR3: CASSADWARTGQLYF. The sequenced CDR3 bases are TGTGCCAGCAGTGCTGACTGGGCACGCACCGGG.

Details on this clone: Mouse gene names and germline throughout. Sequencing ends 4 residues short of the CDR3 end; the germline J gene provides the rest. V usage is TRBV13-2 and J usage is TRBJ2-3; 9 bases are shared with TRBD2. V lost 5 bases to trimming and J lost 0 bases; unmatched junction nucleotides: 4. The germline V gene encodes CDR1 NNHNN and CDR2 SYGAGS (reference sequence). This CDR3 is 15 amino acids long. The CDR3 protein is CASGPDWGSAETLYF. CDR3 DNA, as far as it was read: TGTGCCAGCGGCCCCGACTGGGGGAGTGCAGAA.

This clone has just a few counts. The genes are named according to mouse. The read finishes 4 residues shy of the CDR3 end, and the germline J gene is used to complete it. The V gene is TRBV13-3, the J gene TRBJ2-3, with 10 bases that match TRBD2. There are 14 residues in the CDR3. Germline CDR1 and CDR2: NNHDY and SYVADS. The DNA read from the CDR3 is TGTGCCAGCCGCCGACTGGGGGGCGAAGAA. This sequence encodes CASRRLGGEE. The entire CDR3 reads CASRRLGGEETLYF.

This clone was detected only a few times. Gene names refer to mouse genes. The CDR3 end is not reached by the read, which stops 4 residues before it; the germline J gene fills it in. V gene TRBV17 combines with J gene TRBJ2-1; 8 nucleotides line up with TRBD1. The CDR3 length is 15 residues. CDR1 MNHDT and CDR2 YYDKIL come from the germline V gene. After removal of 2 bases from V and 3 bases from J, the junction contained 3 bases not matched to a gene. This CDR3 reads CASSRTRGLYAEQFF. The sequenced part of the CDR3 DNA is TGTGCTAGCAGTAGAACCAGGGGGCTCTATGCT.

This clone was counted a few times. Genes here carry mouse names. The covered CDR3 bases are TGCACCTGCAGTGCAGATTTCGGGGACAGGGATGCT. This translates into CTCSADFGDRDA. The whole CDR3 sequence reads CTCSADFGDRDAEQFF. The chain employs TRBV1 and TRBJ2-1, with TRBD1 identical over 9 bases. Read coverage stops 4 residues before the CDR3 terminus; the germline J gene supplies the remainder. V shed 0 bases and J 5 bases; nucleotides not matched to a gene: 5. Germline V gene sequence: CDR1 NSQYPW, CDR2 LRSPGD (reference sequence). The CDR3 totals 16 residues. The whole variable domain, remainder taken from reference TRBV1 and TRBJ2-1, is VTLLEQNPRWRLVPRGQAVNLRCILKNSQYPWMSWYQQDLQKQLQWLFTLRSPGDKEVKSLPGADYLATRVTDTELRLQVANMSQGRTLYCTCSADFGDRDAEQFFGPGTRLTVL.

This clone has more than one count but fewer than ten. The genes and germline here are from mouse. Coverage ceases 4 residues before the CDR3 finishes, and the germline J gene fills in the end. V is TRBV1 and J is TRBJ2-7, with D possibly matching TRBD1 (6 bases). Germline values: CDR1 NSQYPW, CDR2 LRSPGD (reference sequence). CDR3 length equals 16 residues. CDR3 in amino acids: CTCSADPGARGYEQYF. CDR3 DNA, as far as it was read: TGCACCTGCAGTGCAGATCCAGGGGCGCGGGGTTAT.